This T cell receptor beta chain was identified in a study of blood T cells in healthy people across ages (dated by TCRdb to 2013 to 2016). About the full investigation: In model experiments, roughly one uniquely barcoded TCR beta cDNA molecule per two T cells was captured by template switching. The study measured age-related changes in TCR beta repertoire diversity using deep sequencing normalized with unique cDNA molecular identifiers. The donors were split into four age groups: young (average around 15 years), middle-aged (39), aged (roughly 68) and long-lived (more than 80). To avoid experimental bias, donors of different ages were randomly spread across the sequencing lanes. Two additional independent replicas of 1 million unique cDNA reads from the same blood draw were analyzed for two donors (one aged 18 to 29 and one aged 80 or older). What the authors observed across the whole study: The long-lived group showed more naive CD4+ T cells, fewer expanded clones and increased TCR diversity than the aged group, suggesting age selection. The CMV infection status of donors was not known, potentially confounding age-related changes in expanded clonotypes. The percentage of naive T cells measured by flow cytometry correlated strongly with observed TCR beta diversity. Observed TCR beta diversity per million T cells fell roughly linearly with age, and a significant reduction was already apparent by age about 43. Bulk unsorted PBMC profiling prevented conclusive comparison of naive and antigen-experienced compartments. Estimates of total diversity based on one million sequenced T cells were regarded as lower bounds and as underestimates.

The roughly 38 donors, aged about 6 to 90 years, were systemically healthy Caucasian individuals from Russia. Each donor gave 8 to 10 milliliters of peripheral blood, drawn into EDTA-treated Vacutainer tubes. PBMCs were isolated by Ficoll-Paque density-gradient centrifugation, with at least 7 million obtained per sample. Total RNA was extracted from PBMCs with Trizol reagent, with at least 5.5 micrograms obtained per sample. Naive CD45RAhigh/CD27high T cell percentages were measured by flow cytometry on a PBMC aliquot from every donor. Receptors were amplified or captured by 5' RACE. Sequencing instrument: Illumina HiSeq 2500. A second PCR of about 6 to 12 cycles was run with a J-beta primer mix and a sample-barcoded 5' primer. A template-switch 5' adaptor carrying 12 random nucleotides introduced a unique molecular identifier onto each TCR beta cDNA molecule. At least 2.5 million CDR3-containing paired-end reads were obtained from each sample. All of the RNA was converted into first-strand cDNA using the Mint cDNA synthesis kit, with a TRBC-specific oligonucleotide serving as the primer. All cDNA was treated with uracil-DNA glycosylase and then went through a first 18-cycle PCR with the universal primers M1SS and BC2_uni_R. Per the authors' processing: For normalization, 1 million high-quality reads, each with a distinct molecular identifier, were randomly selected from each sample. Instead of being binned into consensus sequences, reads that shared molecular identifiers were thrown out. MiTCR, run with a Q25 quality threshold and the strictest error-elimination algorithm, handled CDR3 identification, clonotype clustering and error correction. Lower-bound total TCR beta diversity was estimated with a nonparametric unseen species model using Euler transformation. TCRdb handled the public reads itself, with Q25 trimming in fastp and clone calling in MiXCR, and kept productive beta chains. Every distinct CDR3 protein forms one entry, paired with its most common genes and DNA. These V and J calls are TCRdb output, not the study's own analysis. This sample comprises approximately 810,000 distinct CDR3 sequences, about 28% of them detected only once. Jointly, the top ten make up around a sixth of the sample.

Taken from cysteine to phenylalanine, the CDR3 has 14 residues. Only the CDR3 DNA stays, 42 bases, in frame from base 1. The germline V and J ends show losses of 4 bases and 8 bases respectively, and no gene match explains 6 bases of the junction. Reading the germline V gene (reference sequence) gives CDR1 DFQATT and CDR2 SNEGSKA. Notes on this clonotype: Its antigen target is currently unknown. The sample holds no much larger clone one base away, and base qualities are not on file.

Sequencing was carried out using blood. Rearrangement joined TRBV20-1 to TRBJ2-1, and TRBD2 aligns with 12 junction nucleotides. This clonotype was sampled from a woman of 80 years or more in good health. The nucleotide sequence reads as follows: TGCAGTGCTATGGGGACTAGCGGGTTCCATGAGCAGTTCTTC. Translated, this is CSAMGTSGFHEQFF.